The text below deals with one T cell receptor beta chain. Antigen unknown. The data were obtained in a study of CD8 T cells in Susac syndrome. Blood CD8+ and CD4+ T cells underwent high-throughput TCR beta sequencing. It was negative isolation that provided the CD8+ and CD4+ T cells, whereas TEMRA cells were enriched by FACS. Findings of the study overall: Individuals included in the TCR sequencing and HLA analysis were acknowledged by the study to be relatively few in number.

RNA, at about 0.5 to 1 ug, was reverse transcribed with random hexamers. Amplification of TCR beta CDR3 across 54 Vbeta and 13 Jbeta was performed with immunoSEQ multiplex PCR. TCRdb ran MiXCR on the immunoSEQ multiplex PCR reads and lists one entry per CDR3 protein. The table includes approximately 80,000 distinct CDR3 sequences, less than 95% detected once. This CDR3 is built from 14 residues. Trimming stripped 3 bases from V and 1 base from J, with 12 bases between. Looked up from germline, CDR1 is SQVTM and CDR2 is ANQGSEA. The sample consisted of CD8+ T cells from PBMCs. This TCR was sampled from a human donor with Susac syndrome. The chain couples TRBV29-1 to TRBJ1-1; D perhaps matches TRBD1 (5 bases). CDR3 sequence: CSVDLSGTNTEAFF. CDR3 nucleotide sequence: TGCAGCGTTGATCTCTCAGGGACGAACACTGAAGCTTTCTTT.